These T cell receptor beta chains were read from a single sample in a study of blood T cell repertoires in COVID-19. The data were produced by immunoSEQ multiplex PCR, yet TCRdb's version contains in-frame clones alone and is incomplete. The table includes 210,000 or so clones, approximately 85% detected once. The sequenced sample was peripheral blood. The origin of the receptors is a man in his fifties with COVID-19, enrolled during active disease. The CDR3 runs from the conserved cysteine through the conserved F or W. The order of the fields is V gene, D gene, CDR3 length, J gene, clone size, CDR3 protein, CDR3 DNA. A D gene is named only where the DNA matches it firmly. Size tells how often a clone was seen (once, few, many) or the class of an expanded clone, and some rows leave it out.

v_call: TRBV27; d_call: -; cdr3_length: 13; j_call: TRBJ1-4; clone_size: -; cdr3_aa: CASSLRIGEKLFF; cdr3_nt: TGTGCCAGCAGTTTGAGGATAGGTGAAAAACTGTTTTTT
v_call: TRBV12-3/TRBV12-4; d_call: -; cdr3_length: 13; j_call: TRBJ2-1; clone_size: -; cdr3_aa: CASSLTGHNEQFF; cdr3_nt: TGTGCCAGCAGCCTGACAGGCCACAATGAGCAGTTCTTC
v_call: TRBV6-1; d_call: -; cdr3_length: 14; j_call: TRBJ1-2; clone_size: -; cdr3_aa: CASSESGTFYGYTF; cdr3_nt: TGTGCCAGCAGTGAATCCGGGACATTCTATGGCTACACCTTC
v_call: TRBV5-1; d_call: TRBD2; cdr3_length: 16; j_call: TRBJ2-5; clone_size: -; cdr3_aa: CASSLGTAGGQETQYF; cdr3_nt: TGCGCCAGCAGCTTGGGGACAGCGGGGGGGCAAGAGACCCAGTACTTC
v_call: TRBV4-2; d_call: -; cdr3_length: 21; j_call: TRBJ2-6; clone_size: once; cdr3_aa: CASSQDPIWGGATSGANVLTF; cdr3_nt: TGTGCCAGCAGCCAAGATCCGATATGGGGGGGCGCCACCTCTGGGGCCAACGTCCTGACTTTC
v_call: TRBV30; d_call: -; cdr3_length: 16; j_call: TRBJ1-6; clone_size: -; cdr3_aa: CAWSVMGGTFQSPLHF; cdr3_nt: TGTGCCTGGAGTGTAATGGGGGGAACCTTCCAATCACCCCTCCACTTT
v_call: TRBV3-1/TRBV3-2; d_call: TRBD1; cdr3_length: 15; j_call: TRBJ1-2; clone_size: -; cdr3_aa: CASSPRDRGHYGYTF; cdr3_nt: TGTGCCAGCAGCCCCCGGGACAGGGGGCACTATGGCTACACCTTC
v_call: TRBV19; d_call: TRBD2; cdr3_length: 13; j_call: TRBJ2-1; clone_size: -; cdr3_aa: CASSLTLAGEQFF; cdr3_nt: TGTGCCAGTAGTCTGACTCTAGCGGGGGAGCAGTTCTTC
v_call: TRBV20-1; d_call: TRBD1; cdr3_length: 14; j_call: TRBJ2-5; clone_size: -; cdr3_aa: CSASRQGQLETQYF; cdr3_nt: TGCAGTGCTAGTCGACAGGGCCAGTTAGAGACCCAGTACTTC
v_call: TRBV11-3; d_call: TRBD1; cdr3_length: 14; j_call: TRBJ2-2; clone_size: -; cdr3_aa: CASSEQGSTGELFF; cdr3_nt: TGTGCCAGCAGCGAACAGGGGTCCACCGGGGAGCTGTTTTTT
v_call: TRBV7-2; d_call: TRBD1; cdr3_length: 15; j_call: TRBJ2-3; clone_size: -; cdr3_aa: CASRRPGGAFNTQYF; cdr3_nt: TGTGCCAGCAGACGTCCAGGGGGCGCCTTCAATACGCAGTATTTT
v_call: TRBV28; d_call: TRBD1; cdr3_length: 16; j_call: TRBJ2-7; clone_size: -; cdr3_aa: CASRDTQGASSYEQYF; cdr3_nt: TGTGCCAGCAGAGACACCCAGGGGGCGTCCTCCTACGAGCAGTACTTC
v_call: TRBV6-2/TRBV6-3; d_call: -; cdr3_length: 14; j_call: TRBJ2-3; clone_size: few; cdr3_aa: CASSTLETTDTQYF; cdr3_nt: TGTGCCAGCAGCACACTAGAAACCACAGATACGCAGTATTTT
v_call: TRBV4-1; d_call: TRBD1; cdr3_length: 16; j_call: TRBJ1-5; clone_size: once; cdr3_aa: CASSIGQGTGNQPQHF; cdr3_nt: TGCGCCAGCAGCATAGGACAGGGGACGGGGAATCAGCCCCAGCATTTT
v_call: TRBV3-1/TRBV3-2; d_call: TRBD2; cdr3_length: 15; j_call: TRBJ2-1; clone_size: once; cdr3_aa: CASSPGTSGGDEQFF; cdr3_nt: TGTGCCAGCAGCCCCGGGACTAGCGGGGGGGATGAGCAGTTCTTC
v_call: TRBV5-1; d_call: -; cdr3_length: 14; j_call: TRBJ2-7; clone_size: -; cdr3_aa: CASSLGGLNGEQYF; cdr3_nt: TGCGCCAGCAGCTTGGGCGGACTCAACGGCGAGCAGTACTTC
v_call: TRBV11-2; d_call: -; cdr3_length: 16; j_call: TRBJ1-6; clone_size: -; cdr3_aa: CASSSGGGLENSPLHF; cdr3_nt: TGTGCCAGCAGCTCAGGTGGTGGACTCGAGAATTCACCCCTCCACTTT
v_call: TRBV21-1; d_call: -; cdr3_length: 15; j_call: TRBJ2-7; clone_size: -; cdr3_aa: CASSKENSRIYEQYF; cdr3_nt: TGTGCCAGCAGCAAAGAGAACAGCAGGATCTACGAGCAGTACTTC
v_call: TRBV14; d_call: TRBD1; cdr3_length: 15; j_call: TRBJ2-2; clone_size: few; cdr3_aa: CASSQTQGHTGELFF; cdr3_nt: TGTGCCAGCAGCCAGACACAGGGGCACACCGGGGAGCTGTTTTTT
v_call: TRBV27; d_call: -; cdr3_length: 16; j_call: TRBJ2-5; clone_size: -; cdr3_aa: CASSLYGGAAQETQYF; cdr3_nt: TGTGCCAGCAGTTTATATGGCGGGGCTGCCCAAGAGACCCAGTACTTC
v_call: TRBV5-4; d_call: TRBD2; cdr3_length: 17; j_call: TRBJ2-1; clone_size: -; cdr3_aa: CASSLLLAGGQLNEQFF; cdr3_nt: TGTGCCAGCAGCCTACTTTTAGCGGGGGGTCAACTCAATGAGCAGTTCTTC
v_call: TRBV7-3; d_call: -; cdr3_length: 14; j_call: TRBJ2-1; clone_size: -; cdr3_aa: CASSLTKQGGEQFF; cdr3_nt: TGTGCCAGCAGCTTAACGAAGCAGGGGGGCGAGCAGTTCTTC
v_call: TRBV4-1; d_call: -; cdr3_length: 15; j_call: TRBJ2-7; clone_size: -; cdr3_aa: CASSQDPTVVYEQYF; cdr3_nt: TGCGCCAGCAGCCAAGACCCGACAGTGGTCTACGAGCAGTACTTC
v_call: TRBV30; d_call: TRBD1; cdr3_length: 17; j_call: TRBJ2-3; clone_size: -; cdr3_aa: CAWGRGNRGSGTDTQYF; cdr3_nt: TGTGCCTGGGGTAGGGGGAACAGGGGTTCGGGCACAGATACGCAGTATTTT
v_call: TRBV11-2; d_call: -; cdr3_length: 14; j_call: TRBJ1-1; clone_size: -; cdr3_aa: CASSFNGGDTEAFF; cdr3_nt: TGTGCCAGCAGCTTTAATGGGGGGGACACTGAAGCTTTCTTT
v_call: TRBV5-4; d_call: -; cdr3_length: 14; j_call: TRBJ1-2; clone_size: -; cdr3_aa: CASSYLQQAYGYTF; cdr3_nt: TGTGCCAGCAGTTACTTACAACAGGCCTATGGCTACACCTTC
v_call: TRBV6-1; d_call: -; cdr3_length: 16; j_call: TRBJ1-6; clone_size: few; cdr3_aa: CASSEAWGEGNSPLHF; cdr3_nt: TGTGCCAGCAGTGAAGCGTGGGGAGAAGGTAATTCACCCCTCCACTTT
v_call: TRBV25-1; d_call: TRBD2; cdr3_length: 17; j_call: TRBJ2-3; clone_size: -; cdr3_aa: CASSASGGLARTDTQYF; cdr3_nt: TGTGCCAGCAGTGCGTCGGGGGGGCTGGCCCGGACAGATACGCAGTATTTT
v_call: TRBV3-1/TRBV3-2; d_call: -; cdr3_length: 14; j_call: TRBJ1-1; clone_size: -; cdr3_aa: CASSPGIMNTEAFF; cdr3_nt: TGTGCCAGCAGTCCGGGAATCATGAACACTGAAGCTTTCTTT
v_call: TRBV5-1; d_call: TRBD1; cdr3_length: 12; j_call: TRBJ2-1; clone_size: few; cdr3_aa: CASSDTGVEQFF; cdr3_nt: TGCGCCAGCAGCGATACAGGGGTGGAGCAGTTCTTC
v_call: TRBV5-1; d_call: -; cdr3_length: 15; j_call: TRBJ2-1; clone_size: few; cdr3_aa: CASSLGDTRGDEQFF; cdr3_nt: TGCGCCAGCAGCTTGGGGGACACCAGAGGGGATGAGCAGTTCTTC
v_call: TRBV2; d_call: TRBD2; cdr3_length: 15; j_call: TRBJ2-3; clone_size: -; cdr3_aa: CASWPSGVSTDTQYF; cdr3_nt: TGTGCCAGCTGGCCTAGCGGGGTTAGCACAGATACGCAGTATTTT
v_call: TRBV19; d_call: TRBD1; cdr3_length: 15; j_call: TRBJ2-1; clone_size: -; cdr3_aa: CASRRRDRVSDEQFF; cdr3_nt: TGTGCCAGTAGAAGAAGGGACAGGGTTAGCGATGAGCAGTTCTTC
v_call: TRBV19; d_call: -; cdr3_length: 15; j_call: TRBJ1-1; clone_size: -; cdr3_aa: CASFGTLGGNTEAFF; cdr3_nt: TGTGCCAGTTTCGGCACCCTCGGGGGTAACACTGAAGCTTTCTTT
v_call: TRBV7-9; d_call: -; cdr3_length: 14; j_call: TRBJ2-7; clone_size: -; cdr3_aa: CASTMDGGSYEQYF; cdr3_nt: TGTGCCAGCACTATGGACGGGGGCTCCTACGAGCAGTACTTC
v_call: TRBV18; d_call: TRBD1; cdr3_length: 13; j_call: TRBJ2-1; clone_size: -; cdr3_aa: CASSYLQGNEQFF; cdr3_nt: TGTGCCAGCTCATACCTACAGGGGAATGAGCAGTTCTTC
v_call: TRBV6-5; d_call: TRBD1; cdr3_length: 15; j_call: TRBJ2-7; clone_size: -; cdr3_aa: CASSYPSGGSYEQYF; cdr3_nt: TGTGCCAGCAGTTACCCGTCAGGGGGCTCCTACGAGCAGTACTTC
v_call: TRBV13; d_call: TRBD1; cdr3_length: 15; j_call: TRBJ2-7; clone_size: -; cdr3_aa: CASSFGAGGFYEQYF; cdr3_nt: TGTGCCAGCAGCTTCGGGGCAGGGGGTTTCTACGAGCAGTACTTC
v_call: TRBV10-2; d_call: TRBD1; cdr3_length: 14; j_call: TRBJ2-1; clone_size: -; cdr3_aa: CASSGHRGGDEQFF; cdr3_nt: TGCGCCAGCTCGGGTCACAGGGGCGGCGATGAGCAGTTCTTC
v_call: TRBV7-3; d_call: TRBD2; cdr3_length: 14; j_call: TRBJ2-7; clone_size: -; cdr3_aa: CASSSLGGTGEQYF; cdr3_nt: TGTGCCAGCAGCTCTTTGGGAGGGACTGGGGAGCAGTACTTC
v_call: TRBV15; d_call: TRBD1; cdr3_length: 16; j_call: TRBJ1-2; clone_size: -; cdr3_aa: CATSLNRGQGIGGYTF; cdr3_nt: TGTGCCACCAGCCTGAATCGGGGACAGGGAATCGGTGGCTACACCTTC
v_call: TRBV5-4; d_call: TRBD1; cdr3_length: 15; j_call: TRBJ2-2; clone_size: -; cdr3_aa: CASSSDRGFTGELFF; cdr3_nt: TGTGCCAGCAGCTCTGACAGGGGGTTCACCGGGGAGCTGTTTTTT
v_call: TRBV2; d_call: -; cdr3_length: 12; j_call: TRBJ1-5; clone_size: -; cdr3_aa: CASSGGDQPQHF; cdr3_nt: TGTGCCAGCAGTGGGGGAGATCAGCCCCAGCATTTT
v_call: TRBV2; d_call: -; cdr3_length: 13; j_call: TRBJ2-7; clone_size: -; cdr3_aa: CASSPEGGYEQYF; cdr3_nt: TGTGCCAGCAGTCCTGAAGGGGGCTACGAGCAGTACTTC
v_call: TRBV30; d_call: -; cdr3_length: 13; j_call: TRBJ1-2; clone_size: -; cdr3_aa: CARREGRTYGYTF; cdr3_nt: TGTGCCAGGAGGGAGGGGCGAACCTATGGCTACACCTTC
v_call: TRBV9; d_call: TRBD2; cdr3_length: 15; j_call: TRBJ2-1; clone_size: -; cdr3_aa: CASSVAGTSLYEQFF; cdr3_nt: TGTGCCAGCAGCGTAGCTGGGACTAGCCTCTATGAGCAGTTCTTC
v_call: TRBV3-1/TRBV3-2; d_call: -; cdr3_length: 14; j_call: TRBJ1-2; clone_size: -; cdr3_aa: CASSQGLSNYGYTF; cdr3_nt: TGTGCCAGCAGCCAAGGTTTGAGCAACTATGGCTACACCTTC
v_call: TRBV7-2; d_call: TRBD2; cdr3_length: 19; j_call: TRBJ2-5; clone_size: -; cdr3_aa: CASSAGTSGGAGLEETQYF; cdr3_nt: TGTGCCAGCAGCGCCGGGACTAGCGGGGGGGCCGGGTTGGAAGAGACCCAGTACTTC
v_call: TRBV19; d_call: TRBD1; cdr3_length: 15; j_call: TRBJ1-6; clone_size: -; cdr3_aa: CASSSGQAAMGPLHF; cdr3_nt: TGTGCCAGTAGTTCAGGACAGGCCGCTATGGGTCCCCTCCACTTT
v_call: TRBV7-2; d_call: TRBD1; cdr3_length: 16; j_call: TRBJ1-6; clone_size: many; cdr3_aa: CASSSWGQGAGSPLHF; cdr3_nt: TGTGCCAGCAGTAGTTGGGGCCAGGGGGCGGGCTCACCCCTCCACTTT
v_call: TRBV7-3; d_call: TRBD1; cdr3_length: 16; j_call: TRBJ2-1; clone_size: -; cdr3_aa: CASSLGGSGQGIKQFF; cdr3_nt: TGTGCCAGCAGCCTTGGGGGCTCTGGACAGGGGATAAAGCAGTTCTTC
v_call: TRBV5-5; d_call: -; cdr3_length: 13; j_call: TRBJ1-1; clone_size: -; cdr3_aa: CASSLQPSAEAFF; cdr3_nt: TGTGCCAGCAGCTTGCAGCCGAGCGCTGAAGCTTTCTTT
v_call: TRBV21-1; d_call: -; cdr3_length: 16; j_call: TRBJ2-6; clone_size: -; cdr3_aa: CASRTGRISGANVLTF; cdr3_nt: TGTGCCAGCAGGACAGGCCGTATCTCTGGGGCCAACGTCCTGACTTTC
v_call: TRBV15; d_call: TRBD2; cdr3_length: 15; j_call: TRBJ2-7; clone_size: -; cdr3_aa: CATSRELAAFYEQYF; cdr3_nt: TGTGCCACCAGCAGAGAACTAGCGGCGTTCTACGAGCAGTACTTC